This TCR beta chain derives from a study of cytomegalovirus exposure and HLA in healthy donors. Across the whole study: In an early release, HLA-typed donors contributed roughly 85 million unique TCR sequences.

V dropped 6 bases and J dropped 3 bases, with 9 bases sitting between them. Germline CDR1 and CDR2: LNHDA and SQIVND (reference sequence). The CDR3 sequence is 13 residues long. The PCR employed 60 Vbeta primers together with 13 Jbeta primers. Using immunoSEQ multiplex PCR, the repertoire was profiled, and TCRdb retains in-frame clones only, with some absent. This table holds 100,000 or so clones, around 80% found once. This chain links TRBV19 with TRBJ1-5, with D uncertain. The sequencing input was PBMCs. This clonotype originated in a woman aged 18-35 years in good health and CMV-seronegative. CDR3: CASRLEVNQPQHF. The CDR3 DNA sequence: TGTGCCAGTAGACTGGAGGTCAATCAGCCCCAGCATTTT.